One and the same sample provided the 18 T cell receptor beta chains below, sequenced in a study of blood T cell repertoires in COVID-19. Generated by immunoSEQ multiplex PCR, the TCRdb table keeps only in-frame clones and is missing some. The sample yields about 59,000 clones, about 73% seen once. What was sequenced was peripheral blood. These receptors originate from a woman in her forties or fifties with active or convalescent COVID-19.

The rearrangement uses TRBV28 and TRBJ1-1, with D unresolved. Germline-derived CDR1 and CDR2 are MDHEN and SYDVKM. The CDR3 runs to 15 residues. Trimming took off 3 bases at V and 3 bases at J, with 14 bases between the two ends. CDR3 sequence: CASSFSGAEDTEAFF. The DNA of the CDR3 is TGTGCCAGCAGTTTCTCGGGTGCCGAGGACACTGAAGCTTTCTTT.

This chain links TRBV7-8 with TRBJ1-5, with 8 bases that match TRBD1. This CDR3 has 15 residues. Germline assignment: CDR1 SGHVS and CDR2 FQNEAQ. The V segment lost 2 bases and the J segment 2 bases; nucleotides outside the gene matches: 2. The CDR3: CASSLMGQGNQPQHF. CDR3 DNA: TGTGCCAGCAGCTTAATGGGACAGGGCAATCAGCCCCAGCATTTT.

In its sample, this clone was seen once. The genes are TRBV19 and TRBJ2-1, with D possibly TRBD2 on 7 matching bases. V was pared by 5 bases and J by 7 bases, with 18 bases between. In germline, CDR1 is LNHDA, CDR2 SQIVND (reference sequence). CDR3 length: 15 amino acids. CDR3 sequence reads: CASSWGGLGGNEQFF. CDR3 DNA sequence: TGTGCCAGTAGTTGGGGAGGACTAGGGGGTAATGAGCAGTTCTTC.

A single count supports this clone. V and J are TRBV3-1 (or the pseudogene TRBV3-2) and TRBJ1-1; TRBD1 matches at 8 bases. The V gene's germline CDR1 is LGHDT and CDR2 YNNKEL (reference sequence). The CDR3 is 15 residues long. Trimming at V came to 5 bases and at J to 0 bases, leaving 5 bases not matched to a gene. This CDR3 reads CASSARTGMNTEAFF. The CDR3 region has the DNA TGTGCCAGCAGCGCCCGGACAGGGATGAACACTGAAGCTTTCTTT.

This clone was counted once. The chain links TRBV20-1 to TRBJ2-3; no firm D call. Trimming took off 3 bases at V and 0 bases at J, with 13 bases between the two ends. Germline assignment: CDR1 DFQATT and CDR2 SNEGSKA (reference sequence). This CDR3 region has 15 residues. As DNA, the CDR3 is TGCAGTGCTAGTCGATTTTTAACTAGCACAGATACGCAGTATTTT. Protein product: CSASRFLTSTDTQYF.

The chain has TRBV28 and TRBJ2-5; D unclear. Trimming removed 4 bases at V and 2 bases at J, with 5 bases between. This CDR3 contains 12 residues. In germline, CDR1 is MDHEN, CDR2 SYDVKM. This chain's CDR3 is CASSSFQETQYF. The CDR3 DNA follows: TGTGCCAGCAGTTCCTTTCAAGAGACCCAGTACTTC.

V usage is TRBV5-1 and J usage is TRBJ2-1, with 7 bases matching TRBD2. There are 15 residues in the CDR3. J was trimmed by 2 bases and V by 2 bases; bases with no gene match: 4. CDR1 is SGHRS, CDR2 YFSETQ, per germline. The CDR3 loop is CASSFTREPYNEQFF. The CDR3 nucleotides are TGCGCCAGCAGCTTCACGCGGGAGCCCTACAATGAGCAGTTCTTC.

The chain recombines TRBV5-6 with TRBJ2-1; 13 nucleotides match TRBD2. V dropped 6 bases and J dropped 6; count of bases not matched to a gene: 3. Germline CDR1 SGHDT, CDR2 YYEEEE. The CDR3 has 14 amino acids. The CDR3 spells CASKLAGGLNEQFF. The CDR3 DNA reads as TGTGCCAGCAAACTAGCGGGAGGGCTCAATGAGCAGTTCTTC.

The chain is built from TRBV5-6 and TRBJ1-4; TRBD1 agrees at 7 bases. CDR3 length: 17 residues. Germline values: CDR1 SGHDT, CDR2 YYEEEE. J gave up 7 bases and V 4 bases, and 16 bases lay outside the gene matches. The CDR3 reads CASSREGGQGVGEKLFF. The CDR3 coding sequence is TGTGCCAGCAGCCGGGAAGGGGGCCAGGGGGTTGGTGAAAAACTGTTTTTT.

This sequence joins TRBV28 and TRBJ2-7; 8 bases are shared with TRBD1. Germline V gene sequence: CDR1 MDHEN, CDR2 SYDVKM. The CDR3 runs to 14 residues. With 5 bases clipped from V and 2 bases from J, the junction kept 5 bases outside the gene matches. This CDR3 reads CASSTQGVPYEQYF. CDR3 bases: TGTGCCAGCAGTACACAGGGGGTTCCCTACGAGCAGTACTTC.

This clone was recorded at least ten times. Other nucleotide sequences from this sample produce the same CDR3. This chain uses TRBV5-6 with TRBJ1-2; D gene uncertain. V was trimmed by 5 bases and J by 3 bases, leaving 8 bases between them. This CDR3 is 12 amino acids long. Germline loops: CDR1 SGHDT, CDR2 YYEEEE. The CDR3 DNA sequence: TGTGCCAGCAGTTCCGGGGACTATGGCTACACCTTC. Amino acid sequence: CASSSGDYGYTF.

There are a few counts of this clone. V gene TRBV10-3 combines with J gene TRBJ1-2, with TRBD1 identical over 11 bases. The germline gives CDR1 ENHRY, CDR2 SYGVKD. The junction had 8 bases not matched to a gene; V was cut back by 4 bases and J by 7 bases. The CDR3 has 15 residues. The chain's CDR3 is CAISVGQGALSGYTF. In DNA, the CDR3 is TGTGCCATCAGTGTCGGACAGGGGGCTCTGAGTGGCTACACCTTC.

The V gene is TRBV11-2, the J gene TRBJ2-7, with D perhaps matching TRBD2 (5 bases). This CDR3 has 14 residues. Germline V lookup: CDR1 SGHAT, CDR2 FQNNGV. Trimming removed 2 bases at V and 5 bases at J, with 13 bases between. DNA for the CDR3: TGTGCCAGCAGCTTATGGTCGTCCGGGGACGAGCAGTACTTC. It translates to CASSLWSSGDEQYF.

The chain is built from TRBV15 and TRBJ1-6; D perhaps matches TRBD1 (6 bases). Per germline, CDR1 LNHNV and CDR2 YYDKDF (reference sequence). Between the trimmed V and J ends, which lost 1 base and 7 bases, there was a span of 11 bases. The CDR3 extends over 15 amino acids. The CDR3, as DNA: TGTGCCACCAGCAGAGCCCAGGGGACCAATTCACCCCTCCACTTT. It is translated as CATSRAQGTNSPLHF.

This clone was picked up one time. This chain links TRBV29-1 with TRBJ2-1; the match to TRBD2 covers 9 bases. The ends lost 7 bases at V and 8 bases at J; junction bases unmatched: 9. Germline V lookup: CDR1 SQVTM, CDR2 ANQGSEA. The CDR3 is 13 residues long. Written as DNA, the CDR3 is TGCAGCGGGGGGGGCGGGAGGGCGCATGAGCAGTTCTTC. Residues: CSGGGGRAHEQFF.

The rearrangement links TRBV4-2 to TRBJ2-3, with TRBD2 identical over 8 bases. This CDR3 spans 16 amino acids. Germline CDR1 reads LGHNA; CDR2 reads YNFKEQ. Trimming cost V 1 base and J 5 bases; bases outside gene matches: 8. CDR3 loop: CASSQGTREGQDTQYF. In nucleotides, the CDR3 is TGTGCCAGCAGCCAAGGTACCCGGGAGGGCCAAGATACGCAGTATTTT.

The chain uses TRBV2 and TRBJ2-2, with 8 bases lining up with TRBD2. Germline CDR1 reads SNHLY; CDR2 reads FYNNEI. The CDR3 runs 17 residues. V lost 6 bases and J lost 6; bases outside the gene matches: 15. The CDR3: CASRRVGRAFLSGELFF. The CDR3 coding sequence is TGTGCCAGCAGGAGGGTCGGGAGGGCCTTTCTGTCCGGGGAGCTGTTTTTT.

The genes are TRBV7-9 and TRBJ2-5; D remains unclear. The V end was cut by 3 bases, the J end by 4 bases, with 3 bases between. There are 11 residues in the CDR3. CDR1 and CDR2 (germline): SEHNR, FQNEAQ (reference sequence). Here the CDR3 DNA reads TGTGCCAGCAGCTTTCGAGAGACCCAGTACTTC. It translates to CASSFRETQYF.